This TCR beta chain was profiled in a study of blood T cells in healthy people across ages. Through a sample-barcoded 5' primer and a J-beta primer mix, a second PCR was run for roughly 6 to 12 cycles. Every single cDNA molecule received a tag from a template-switch adaptor with 12 random nucleotides. Using its own MiXCR run on the 5' RACE reads, TCRdb lists one record per CDR3 protein. The sample consists of about 730,000 distinct CDR3 sequences, about 40% of them appearing once. Concerning this clonotype: Antigen: not known.

General study points: Significant beta diversity loss was already apparent by age around 40, declining roughly linearly.

Trimming cost V 10 bases and J 3 bases; bases outside gene matches: 10. Germline CDR1 and CDR2: MNHNY and SVGAGI (reference sequence). This CDR3 spans 15 amino acids. The specimen sequenced was blood. The J gene is TRBJ2-1, the V gene TRBV6-6; 9 bases map to TRBD2. This clonotype was obtained from an older woman in good health. DNA of the CDR3: TGTGCCACTGCGCGGGAGGGCCAGGGCTACAATGAGCAGTTCTTC. Protein sequence: CATAREGQGYNEQFF.